Each of the 11 T cell receptor beta chains below was sequenced from the same sample in a study of blood T cell repertoires in COVID-19. The assay was immunoSEQ multiplex PCR, and TCRdb's table has in-frame clones only and misses some. The table has about 230,000 clones, approximately 87% seen once. Input material: peripheral blood. All receptors derive from a woman aged 70-85 years with active or convalescent COVID-19.

The rearrangement links TRBV14 to TRBJ2-5; D is undetermined. The germline V gene has CDR1 SGHDN and CDR2 FVKESK. There are 13 residues in the CDR3. Trimming took off 2 bases at V and 0 bases at J, with 4 bases between the two ends. In nucleotides, the CDR3 is TGTGCCAGCAGCCAACAGGACCAAGAGACCCAGTACTTC. Residues: CASSQQDQETQYF.

The V call is TRBV29-1, the J call TRBJ2-1; D remains unclear. This CDR3 is 9 amino acids long. Trimming pared 4 bases from V and 9 bases from J, leaving 4 bases between. Germline V CDR1 and CDR2: SQVTM, ANQGSEA. CDR3 loop: CSVGAEQFF. CDR3 DNA sequence: TGCAGCGTTGGAGCTGAGCAGTTCTTC.

The V and J genes are TRBV5-1 and TRBJ2-5, with TRBD1 matching 7 bases. This CDR3 has 15 amino acids. The V gene's germline CDR1 is SGHRS and CDR2 YFSETQ. V lost 4 bases to trimming and J lost 2 bases; unmatched junction nucleotides: 8. The CDR3 sequence: CASSKEPGQQETQYF. CDR3 bases: TGCGCCAGCAGCAAGGAACCGGGACAGCAAGAGACCCAGTACTTC.

The chain links TRBV7-2 to TRBJ1-5, with D perhaps TRBD1 (5 bases). The CDR3 runs 16 residues. From germline, CDR1 is SGHTA and CDR2 FQGNSA. V was trimmed by 4 bases and J by 7 bases, leaving 20 bases between them. CDR3 amino acids: CASSSYTTDAGQPQHF. The CDR3 DNA sequence: TGTGCCAGCAGCTCCTACACGACAGATGCTGGCCAGCCCCAGCATTTT.

This chain uses TRBV11-2 with TRBJ2-7, with D perhaps matching TRBD2 (5 bases). CDR1 is SGHAT and CDR2 is FQNNGV in the germline V gene. This CDR3 is built from 16 residues. V lost 1 base and J lost 0, with 13 bases in between. CDR3 bases: TGTGCCAGCAGCTTAGTTATCGGGATCCTCTCCTACGAGCAGTACTTC. Residues: CASSLVIGILSYEQYF.

The genes are TRBV18 and TRBJ2-3, with 7 bases matching TRBD2. The ends lost 2 bases at V and 1 base at J; junction bases unmatched: 12. This CDR3 is 18 amino acids long. Germline CDR1 reads KGHSH; CDR2 reads LQKENI. The CDR3 DNA is TGTGCCAGCTCACCAGGTCGAAAGAGCGGGGTCCGCACAGATACGCAGTATTTT. It specifies CASSPGRKSGVRTDTQYF.

This clone was detected a few times. The rearrangement joins TRBV7-2 to TRBJ2-4, with D possibly being TRBD2 (5 bases). Trimming removed 5 bases at V and 9 bases at J, with 17 bases between. The CDR3 covers 14 residues. The germline gives CDR1 SGHTA, CDR2 FQGNSA. The CDR3 coding sequence is TGTGCCAGCAGCCCACTAGAGGGCCGGAGCATTCAGTACTTC. Amino acid sequence: CASSPLEGRSIQYF.

The chain carries TRBV5-8 and TRBJ2-5; D possibly corresponds to TRBD1 (6 bases). The germline CDR1 and CDR2 sequences are SGHTS and YDEGEE. The V and J ends lost 0 bases and 5 bases respectively, with 14 bases between them. The CDR3 consists of 15 residues. The CDR3 spells CASSLGSGDHETQYF. The CDR3 nucleotides are TGTGCCAGCAGCTTGGGATCAGGGGATCACGAGACCCAGTACTTC.

This chain joins TRBV6-5 and TRBJ2-7; D remains unclear. The CDR3 length is 15 residues. Trimming took 0 bases from V and 0 from J, leaving 9 bases between them. Germline CDR1 reads MNHEY; CDR2 reads SVGAGI. CDR3 loop: CASSYSAGFSYEQYF. In DNA form, the CDR3 reads TGTGCCAGCAGTTACTCGGCAGGCTTCTCCTACGAGCAGTACTTC.

CDR3: CAIKEQGVDTIYF. In nucleotides, the CDR3 is TGTGCCATCAAAGAACAGGGAGTGGACACCATATATTTT. The chain uses TRBV10-3 and TRBJ1-3, with D possibly TRBD1 on 6 matching bases. CDR1 and CDR2 (germline): ENHRY, SYGVKD. V was cut by 7 bases and J by 8 bases, with 15 bases left in between. CDR3 length: 13 residues.

The V and J genes are TRBV5-6 and TRBJ2-3; D uncertain. V was trimmed by 5 bases and J by 3 bases, leaving 19 bases between them. The germline V gene encodes CDR1 SGHDT and CDR2 YYEEEE. The CDR3 is made up of 16 amino acids. This CDR3 is CASSMYTTYNTDTQYF. CDR3 coding DNA: TGTGCCAGCAGTATGTACACGACTTATAATACAGATACGCAGTATTTT.